The next 27 T cell receptor beta chains were all read from a single sample in a study of CD8+ T cells in alopecia areata. Noted treatment: oral pan-JAK inhibitor, 5-10 mg twice daily. Isolated RNA was reverse transcribed into cDNA used as the sequencing template. The table came from immunoSEQ multiplex PCR; TCRdb's copy has only in-frame clones and leaves some out. The sample consists of roughly 120,000 clones, about three fifths of them appearing once. This specimen consisted of CD8+ T cells sorted from blood, obtained at week 24, from a patient treated with tofacitinib. All receptors come from a human donor with alopecia areata.

The J gene is TRBJ1-4, the V gene TRBV14, with D unclear. V lost 1 base and J lost 4, with 13 bases in between. The CDR3 runs to 16 residues. Germline V gene lookup returns CDR1 SGHDN and CDR2 FVKESK. The CDR3 sequence: CASSQGVVPINEKLFF. CDR3 DNA sequence: TGTGCCAGCAGCCAAGGAGTGGTACCGATTAATGAAAAACTGTTTTTT.

This chain joins TRBV5-6 and TRBJ2-7; TRBD1 matches at 8 bases. The CDR3 is 13 residues long. V was pared by 4 bases and J by 4 bases, with 4 bases of the junction left unmatched. CDR1 is SGHDT, CDR2 YYEEEE, per germline. The CDR3 here is CASSQGAIYEQYF. In DNA form, the CDR3 reads TGTGCCAGCAGCCAGGGGGCGATTTACGAGCAGTACTTC.

This sequence joins TRBV7-9 and TRBJ2-1; D ambiguous. This CDR3 comprises 15 residues. With 2 bases removed from V and 8 bases from J, the gap between germline ends came to 16 bases. CDR1 is SEHNR, CDR2 FQNEAQ, per germline (reference sequence). The CDR3: CASSLKLDLYDEQFF. The CDR3 DNA sequence: TGTGCCAGCAGCTTAAAGCTAGACCTGTACGATGAGCAGTTCTTC. The whole variable domain, filled in from reference TRBV7-9 and TRBJ2-1, reads DTGVSQNPRHKITKRGQNVTFRCDPISEHNRLYWYRQTLGQGPEFLTYFQNEAQLEKSRLLSDRFSAERPKGSFSTLEIQRTEQGDSAMYLCASSLKLDLYDEQFFGPGTRLTVL.

The V and J genes are TRBV14 and TRBJ2-7; a weak D match, TRBD1 (5 bases). The germline gives CDR1 SGHDN, CDR2 FVKESK. CDR3 length: 13 residues. Trimming took off 4 bases at V and 6 bases at J, with 13 bases between the two ends. This chain's CDR3 is CASSRAGNVEQYF. The CDR3 DNA follows: TGTGCCAGCAGCCGGGCAGGGAATGTCGAGCAGTACTTC.

V gene TRBV5-6 combines with J gene TRBJ2-3; D not resolved. CDR3 size: 12 residues. V was trimmed by 7 bases and J by 0 bases, leaving 6 bases between them. The germline V gene has CDR1 SGHDT and CDR2 YYEEEE. Here the CDR3 reads CASGLSTDTQYF. CDR3 DNA sequence: TGTGCCAGCGGTCTTAGCACAGATACGCAGTATTTT.

This clone was counted a few times. The chain combines TRBV7-9 with TRBJ1-6, with D maybe TRBD1 (5 bases). CDR1 is SEHNR, CDR2 FQNEAQ, per germline (reference sequence). The CDR3 has 12 amino acids. Trimming removed 5 bases from V and 11 bases from J, with 10 bases in between. CDR3 coding DNA: TGTGCCAGCAGCCAAGACAGTCCACCCCTCCACTTT. Translating it yields CASSQDSPPLHF.

The chain links TRBV4-1 to TRBJ2-5, with no clear D. The CDR3 length is 10 residues. The germline gives CDR1 MGHRA, CDR2 YSYEKL. V was cut by 0 bases and J by 7 bases, with 0 bases left in between. DNA of the CDR3: TGCGCCAGCAGCCAAGAGACCCAGTACTTC. Its protein is CASSQETQYF.

The rearrangement uses TRBV30 and TRBJ2-4; tentative D call: TRBD2 (6 bases). The CDR3 has 16 residues. V lost 3 bases and J 3 bases, leaving 18 bases between the germline ends. The germline gives CDR1 GTSNPN, CDR2 SVGIG (reference sequence). CDR3: CAWREQRTKLKNIQYF. The CDR3, as DNA: TGTGCCTGGAGAGAACAACGGACTAAACTCAAAAACATTCAGTACTTC.

The rearrangement uses TRBV7-2 and TRBJ2-7; D is possibly TRBD1 or TRBD2 (5 bases each). In germline, CDR1 is SGHTA, CDR2 FQGNSA. The CDR3 spans 14 residues. Trimming took off 5 bases at V and 4 bases at J, with 15 bases between the two ends. This chain's CDR3 is CASSPGTDEYEQYF. The CDR3 DNA follows: TGTGCCAGCAGCCCCGGGACGGACGAGTACGAGCAGTACTTC.

The rearrangement links TRBV6-6 to TRBJ1-1, with 7 bases fitting TRBD1. V gave up 5 bases and J gave up 1 base; unmatched junction bases: 7. The CDR3 sequence is 15 residues long. The germline CDR1 and CDR2 sequences are MNHNY and SVGAGI (reference sequence). CDR3 DNA sequence: TGTGCCAGCAGTCTACAGGGGAATAGGAACACTGAAGCTTTCTTT. This gives the protein CASSLQGNRNTEAFF.

A few counts support this clone. The J gene is TRBJ1-1, the V gene TRBV27; 7 bases fit TRBD1. After removal of 5 bases from V and 7 bases from J, the junction contained 7 bases not matched to a gene. CDR3 length equals 13 residues. Germline loops: CDR1 MNHEY, CDR2 SMNVEV (reference sequence). CDR3 in DNA: TGTGCCAGCAGTCAGGGGGTTCATGGTGAAGCTTTCTTT. Its translation is CASSQGVHGEAFF.

This sequence joins TRBV7-2 and TRBJ1-3; D ambiguous. From germline, CDR1 is SGHTA and CDR2 FQGNSA. The length of the CDR3 is 14 residues. Trimming removed 1 base at V and 4 bases at J, with 8 bases between. In nucleotides, the CDR3 is TGTGCCAGCAGCTTAGGTCTGGGAGGAAACACCATATATTTT. It is translated as CASSLGLGGNTIYF. The whole variable domain, filled in from reference TRBV7-2 and TRBJ1-3, reads GAGVSQSPSNKVTEKGKDVELRCDPISGHTALYWYRQSLGQGLEFLIYFQGNSAPDKSGLPSDRFSAERTGGSVSTLTIQRTQQEDSAVYLCASSLGLGGNTIYFGEGSWLTVV.

The rearrangement links TRBV7-3 to TRBJ2-2; D uncertain. Germline V gene data show CDR1 as SGHTA and CDR2 as FQGTGA. The CDR3 has 13 residues. Between the trimmed V and J ends, which lost 5 bases and 5 bases, there was a span of 9 bases. For the CDR3, the DNA is TGTGCCAGCAGCGCCTCGATTACCGGGGAGCTGTTTTTT. It specifies CASSASITGELFF.

The chain links TRBV4-3 to TRBJ2-7, with no clear D. CDR1 and CDR2 from the germline V gene are LGHNA and YSLEER. The CDR3 is made up of 15 amino acids. The V end lost 3 bases, the J end lost 0 bases, and 12 bases lay between the germline ends. This chain's CDR3 is CASSQVRATSYEQYF. The CDR3 DNA sequence: TGCGCCAGCAGCCAGGTACGGGCGACCTCCTACGAGCAGTACTTC.

The chain has TRBV2 and TRBJ2-2, with 7 bases identical to TRBD1. Germline V gene sequence: CDR1 SNHLY, CDR2 FYNNEI. The trim removed 10 bases at V and 3 bases at J, leaving 5 bases unmatched. This CDR3 has 13 amino acids. The DNA for the CDR3 is TGTGCCACCGACGGACAGGACACCGGGGAGCTGTTTTTT. Translating it yields CATDGQDTGELFF.

This clone was observed a handful of times. The chain joins TRBV7-2 to TRBJ2-5, with D unclear. The CDR3 covers 14 residues. Germline V gives CDR1 SGHTA, CDR2 FQGNSA. V lost 2 bases and J 7 bases, leaving 14 bases between the germline ends. The CDR3 loop reads CASSLRRFNLTQYF. CDR3 in DNA: TGTGCCAGCAGCTTACGACGATTCAACCTGACCCAGTACTTC. Complete variable domain (other parts from reference TRBV7-2 and TRBJ2-5): GAGVSQSPSNKVTEKGKDVELRCDPISGHTALYWYRQSLGQGLEFLIYFQGNSAPDKSGLPSDRFSAERTGGSVSTLTIQRTQQEDSAVYLCASSLRRFNLTQYFGPGTRLLVL.

The chain combines TRBV18 with TRBJ1-2, with 7 bases that match TRBD1. Germline CDR1 is KGHSH and CDR2 is LQKENI. J lost 2 bases, V lost 6 bases, and 6 bases had no gene match. This CDR3 has 14 amino acids. CDR3 DNA sequence: TGTGCCAGCTCGCCTGGACAGGAGAACTATGGCTACACCTTC. Translating gives CASSPGQENYGYTF.

The rearrangement links TRBV13 to TRBJ1-1, with D unresolved. V was shortened by 8 bases and J by 7 bases, with 8 bases between the two germline ends. CDR3 length: 10 amino acids. CDR1 PRHDT and CDR2 FYEKMQ come from the germline V gene (reference sequence). The CDR3 DNA reads as TGTGCCAGCGCACGGGGTGAAGCTTTCTTT. This sequence encodes CASARGEAFF.

The chain combines TRBV2 with TRBJ1-1; D is uncertain. The V gene lost 7 bases and the J gene lost 7 bases, with 13 bases spanning the gap. Germline lookup yields CDR1 SNHLY and CDR2 FYNNEI. CDR3 length: 12 residues. CDR3: CASTRAGDEAFF. In nucleotides, the CDR3 is TGTGCCAGCACGCGGGCCGGGGATGAAGCTTTCTTT.

V and J are TRBV5-1 and TRBJ1-6, with D perhaps matching TRBD1 (6 bases). There are 16 residues in the CDR3. The V and J ends lost 0 bases and 7 bases respectively, with 14 bases between them. In germline, CDR1 is SGHRS, CDR2 YFSETQ. The CDR3 loop is CASSLGPRTDNSPLHF. The CDR3 DNA follows: TGCGCCAGCAGCTTGGGCCCGAGGACAGACAATTCACCCCTCCACTTT.

The chain has TRBV5-4 and TRBJ1-1; D remains unclear. Germline CDR1 is SGHNT and CDR2 is YYREEE (reference sequence). With 1 base removed from V and 1 base from J, the gap between germline ends came to 5 bases. CDR3 length: 13 residues. CDR3 DNA: TGTGCCAGCAGCTTGCGCCCGAACACTGAAGCTTTCTTT. Amino acids: CASSLRPNTEAFF.

The chain has TRBV5-1 and TRBJ1-1, with TRBD1 matching 9 bases. Germline-derived CDR1 and CDR2 are SGHRS and YFSETQ. The CDR3 runs 13 residues. Losses at the gene ends were 0 bases for V and 10 bases for J; bases not matched to a gene: 4. CDR3 residues: CASSLESGQGAFF. Written as DNA, the CDR3 is TGCGCCAGCAGCTTGGAGTCGGGACAGGGAGCTTTCTTT.

This clone was found a few times. The chain uses TRBV29-1 and TRBJ1-4; D is perhaps TRBD1 (6 bases). The CDR3 is 13 amino acids. CDR1 is SQVTM, CDR2 ANQGSEA, per germline. V shed 5 bases and J shed 6 bases, with 13 bases lying between them. CDR3 amino acids: CSVLTGNDEKLFF. The CDR3 region has the DNA TGCAGCGTTCTAACAGGGAACGATGAAAAACTGTTTTTT.

This sequence joins TRBV11-1 and TRBJ2-1, with 7 bases that match TRBD2. Germline loops: CDR1 SGHAT, CDR2 FQDESV (reference sequence). With V trimmed by 6 bases and J by 8 bases, 4 bases remained unmatched. CDR3 length: 12 residues. CDR3 residues: CASRLAWDEQFF. For the CDR3, the DNA is TGTGCCAGCAGACTAGCGTGGGATGAGCAGTTCTTC.

This clone was picked up many times. CDR3 loop: CAWTATENTEAFF. The CDR3 nucleotides read TGTGCCTGGACCGCCACAGAGAACACTGAAGCTTTCTTT. The chain couples TRBV30 to TRBJ1-1; D is ambiguous. The CDR3 runs to 13 residues. V lost 4 bases to trimming and J lost 1 base, with 10 bases between them. Germline CDR1 reads GTSNPN; CDR2 reads SVGIG (reference sequence).

The chain uses TRBV5-6 and TRBJ1-2, with D perhaps TRBD1 (6 bases). Trimming shortened V by 3 bases and J by 8 bases, and 20 bases separated the two germline ends. Germline CDR1 SGHDT, CDR2 YYEEEE. This CDR3 is built from 15 residues. CDR3: CASSYAGGPGSGYTF. Written as DNA, the CDR3 is TGTGCCAGCAGCTACGCCGGGGGGCCCGGTTCAGGCTACACCTTC.

V gene TRBV6-6 combines with J gene TRBJ2-1; D perhaps matches TRBD2 (5 bases). V was clipped by 8 bases and J by 7 bases, with 15 bases between them. The V gene's germline CDR1 is MNHNY and CDR2 SVGAGI (reference sequence). This CDR3 spans 13 amino acids. As DNA, the CDR3 is TGTGCCAGCTCGTCTGGGGAGTTGAATGAGCAGTTCTTC. Protein sequence: CASSSGELNEQFF.